This T cell receptor beta chain was observed in a study of blood T cell repertoires in COVID-19. Study-level background: T cells, B-cell-depleted T cells, or PBMCs supplied cDNA or gDNA.

Patients of the Seattle cohort, enrolled during active infection, were followed longitudinally. Losses at the gene ends were 1 base for V and 2 bases for J; bases not matched to a gene: 7. Per germline, CDR1 LGHDT and CDR2 YNNKEL (reference sequence). The CDR3 covers 16 residues. In the source study's methods: The authors estimated nucleated cell counts from reference gene primer amplification. Sequencing used immunoSEQ multiplex PCR; TCRdb keeps in-frame clones, though not all of them. That table is the source of V, J and clone size, and D and trimming were worked out from the DNA. The repertoire has over 400,000 clones, 70% to 90% of them found once; the top ten carry 7.5% to 9.5%.

The chain carries TRBV3-1 (or the pseudogene TRBV3-2) and TRBJ1-2, with 7 bases lining up with TRBD1. The specimen was peripheral blood. This TCR derives from a woman in her fifties or sixties with COVID-19, enrolled during active disease. The CDR3, as DNA: TGTGCCAGCAGCCAAGGAGGAGACAGGGCAAACTATGGCTACACCTTC. Its translation: CASSQGGDRANYGYTF.